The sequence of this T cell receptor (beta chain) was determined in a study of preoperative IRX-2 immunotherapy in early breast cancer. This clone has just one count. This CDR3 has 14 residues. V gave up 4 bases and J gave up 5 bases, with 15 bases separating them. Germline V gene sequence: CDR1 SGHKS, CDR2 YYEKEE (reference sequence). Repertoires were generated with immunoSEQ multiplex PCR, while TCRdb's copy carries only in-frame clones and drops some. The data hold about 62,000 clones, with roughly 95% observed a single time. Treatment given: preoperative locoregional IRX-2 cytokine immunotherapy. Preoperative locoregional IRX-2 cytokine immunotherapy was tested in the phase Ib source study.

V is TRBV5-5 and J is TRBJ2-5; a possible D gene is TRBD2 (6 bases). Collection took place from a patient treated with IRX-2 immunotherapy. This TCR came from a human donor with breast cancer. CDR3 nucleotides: TGTGCCAGCAGCCGCCAGACTAGTAAGGAGACCCAGTACTTC. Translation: CASSRQTSKETQYF.